The 19 T cell receptor beta chains reported below all come from one sample, sequenced in a study of blood T cell repertoires in COVID-19 (dated by TCRdb to 2018 to 2020). The method was the immunoSEQ multiplex PCR assay. Entries here come from immuneACCESS through TCRdb and include only in-frame sequences with V and J called. Some clones fail to appear in such tables; in the studies checked, an unresolved V gene covers under half of the shortfall, and the cause of the remainder is unknown. Within this sample are roughly 250,000 clones, with about 80% of them counted one time only. The ten largest make up around 16% of the sample. The source material was peripheral blood. The receptors were sampled from a person between 70 and 80 years old with COVID-19, enrolled during active disease.

As regards this clone: Other DNA sequences in the sample encode the same CDR3. The chain couples TRBV5-1 to TRBJ2-7, with 7 bases aligning to TRBD1. Germline V gene sequence: CDR1 SGHRS, CDR2 YFSETQ. CDR3 length: 12 amino acids. With 4 bases clipped from V and 7 bases from J, the junction kept 5 bases outside the gene matches. CDR3 in DNA: TGCGCCAGCAGCACGGGACAGTTGGAGCAGTACTTC. Its protein is CASSTGQLEQYF.

This sequence joins TRBV7-6 and TRBJ1-3; D is undetermined. The CDR3 is 15 residues long. Trimming took 4 bases from V and 0 from J, leaving 10 bases between them. Germline CDR1 is SGHVS and CDR2 is FNYEAQ. CDR3 region: CASSSPRSSGNTIYF. The CDR3 coding sequence is TGTGCCAGCAGCTCCCCGCGGTCCTCTGGAAACACCATATATTTT.

In the case of this clone: The identical CDR3 is also encoded by other nucleotide sequences in the sample. The V call is TRBV28, the J call TRBJ1-1; weak D call: TRBD1 (5 bases). There are 14 residues in the CDR3. The V end lost 6 bases, the J end lost 0 bases, and 11 bases lay between the germline ends. The germline V gene encodes CDR1 MDHEN and CDR2 SYDVKM. CDR3 sequence (DNA): TGTGCCAGCAGGACGGGGGACTTGAACACTGAAGCTTTCTTT. Encoded protein: CASRTGDLNTEAFF.

The rearrangement joins TRBV15 to TRBJ1-1; tentatively, D is TRBD1 (5 bases). V was pared by 4 bases and J by 5 bases, with 8 bases between. The CDR3 sequence is 12 residues long. Germline V gene data show CDR1 as LNHNV and CDR2 as YYDKDF (reference sequence). The CDR3 region has the DNA TGTGCCACCAGCACGGACACGACTGAAGCTTTCTTT. It encodes CATSTDTTEAFF. Full variable domain (remainder filled in from reference TRBV15 and TRBJ1-1): DAMVIQNPRYQVTQFGKPVTLSCSQTLNHNVMYWYQQKSSQAPKLLFHYYDKDFNNEADTPDNFQSRRPNTSFCFLDIRSPGLGDTAMYLCATSTDTTEAFFGQGTRLTVV.

Note on this clone: The same CDR3 can be traced to other DNA sequences in this sample. This chain uses TRBV27 with TRBJ1-1; D gene unclear. The length of the CDR3 is 14 residues. The V end was cut by 3 bases, the J end by 4 bases, with 12 bases between. The germline gives CDR1 MNHEY, CDR2 SMNVEV (reference sequence). CDR3 in amino acids: CASSFGGRSTEAFF. CDR3 coding DNA: TGTGCCAGCAGTTTCGGCGGGCGGAGCACTGAAGCTTTCTTT.

This chain joins TRBV7-8 and TRBJ2-1; 12 bases map to TRBD2. The CDR3 has 18 residues. The ends lost 5 bases at V and 0 bases at J; junction bases unmatched: 8. Germline values: CDR1 SGHVS, CDR2 FQNEAQ. CDR3 in amino acids: CASSKGTSGPVSYNEQFF. CDR3 bases: TGTGCCAGCAGCAAAGGGACTAGCGGGCCCGTCTCCTACAATGAGCAGTTCTTC.

This clone was observed a few times. The chain is built from TRBV7-3 and TRBJ2-5; unclear D gene. V lost 0 bases and J lost 4, with 6 bases in between. CDR1 is SGHTA and CDR2 is FQGTGA in the germline V gene. The CDR3 loop spans 13 amino acids. The DNA of the CDR3 is TGTGCCAGCAGCTTAACCCCGAGAGAGACCCAGTACTTC. Protein: CASSLTPRETQYF.

The rearrangement links TRBV5-5 to TRBJ1-1, with TRBD1 matching 7 bases. The trim removed 6 bases at V and 10 bases at J, leaving 18 bases unmatched. This CDR3 has 15 residues. Germline assignment: CDR1 SGHKS and CDR2 YYEKEE (reference sequence). This chain's CDR3 is CASTQQQGILLTAFF. The CDR3 nucleotides are TGTGCCAGCACCCAGCAACAGGGGATCTTACTTACAGCTTTCTTT.

The chain has TRBV7-2 and TRBJ2-5, with TRBD2 identical over 12 bases. CDR3 length equals 19 residues. Germline CDR1 reads SGHTA; CDR2 reads FQGNSA. Germline trimming cut 5 bases from V and 3 bases from J; bases unmatched to any gene: 16. CDR3 region: CASSPRPPSGGAGKETQYF. The CDR3, as DNA: TGTGCCAGCAGCCCCCGGCCGCCTAGCGGGGGGGCGGGGAAAGAGACCCAGTACTTC.

CDR3 region: CASSQSLQETQYF. The CDR3 region has the DNA TGCGCCAGCAGCCAGTCCCTACAAGAGACCCAGTACTTC. The rearrangement links TRBV4-3 to TRBJ2-5, with D unclear. V lost 3 bases to trimming and J lost 2 bases, with 7 bases between them. This CDR3 is 13 amino acids long. The germline CDR1 and CDR2 sequences are LGHNA and YSLEER.

The rearrangement links TRBV28 to TRBJ2-5; 8 bases are a match to TRBD2. The CDR3 extends over 14 amino acids. Germline V lookup: CDR1 MDHEN, CDR2 SYDVKM. The V and J ends lost 7 bases and 5 bases, in that order; junction bases with no gene match: 9. CDR3 nucleotide sequence: TGTGCCAGCACGGGGGGGCCAACTGGGGAGACCCAGTACTTC. This sequence encodes CASTGGPTGETQYF.

The chain employs TRBV4-3 and TRBJ1-1, with D possibly being TRBD1 (5 bases). This CDR3 spans 18 amino acids. Trimming shortened V by 0 bases and J by 2 bases, and 19 bases separated the two germline ends. CDR1 is LGHNA, CDR2 YSLEER, per germline. The CDR3 DNA is TGCGCCAGCAGCCAAGATGGACCGAGGGGCGGGAGTAACACTGAAGCTTTCTTT. Residues: CASSQDGPRGGSNTEAFF.

This rearrangement joins TRBV28 to TRBJ1-2; D gene uncertain. The CDR3 contains 14 residues. V dropped 5 bases and J dropped 8 bases, with 18 bases sitting between them. Germline values: CDR1 MDHEN, CDR2 SYDVKM. The CDR3 is CASSTAYYSVGYTF. The DNA of the CDR3 is TGTGCCAGCAGTACCGCTTACTACTCGGTGGGCTACACCTTC.

In DNA, the CDR3 is TGTGCCAGCAGTTACGATTGGACTTACGAGCAGTACTTC. This gives the protein CASSYDWTYEQYF. The chain couples TRBV6-2 or TRBV6-3 to TRBJ2-7; D is perhaps TRBD2 (5 bases). The CDR3 has 13 amino acids. Germline V CDR1 and CDR2: MNHEY, SVGEGT. The ends were cut back, 2 bases at V and 4 bases at J, with 9 bases in the middle.

This clone was seen once. The chain combines TRBV5-5 with TRBJ2-3, with unresolved D. V was clipped by 0 bases and J by 6 bases, with 8 bases between them. Germline V gives CDR1 SGHKS, CDR2 YYEKEE (reference sequence). This CDR3 has 13 residues. CDR3 sequence (DNA): TGTGCCAGCAGCTTGGTGGGCGAGGATACGCAGTATTTT. Its translation is CASSLVGEDTQYF. Complete variable domain (other parts from reference TRBV5-5 and TRBJ2-3): DAGVTQSPTHLIKTRGQQVTLRCSPISGHKSVSWYQQVLGQGPQFIFQYYEKEERGRGNFPDRFSARQFPNYSSELNVNALLLGDSALYLCASSLVGEDTQYFGPGTRLTVL.

The rearrangement joins TRBV11-2 to TRBJ2-7; maybe TRBD2 (6 bases). Germline loops: CDR1 SGHAT, CDR2 FQNNGV. V lost 3 bases and J 2 bases, leaving 14 bases between the germline ends. This CDR3 contains 15 residues. The CDR3 DNA follows: TGTGCCAGCAGCTTGGGGGGAGTTTCCACCTACGAGCAGTACTTC. As protein: CASSLGGVSTYEQYF.

The chain employs TRBV9 and TRBJ2-3; TRBD1 might be the D (6 bases). The CDR3 is 16 residues long. Germline CDR1 and CDR2: SGDLS and YYNGEE. V was cut by 3 bases and J by 5 bases, with 19 bases left in between. The CDR3 loop is CASSASQGTSLDTQYF. Here the CDR3 DNA reads TGTGCCAGCAGCGCCTCACAGGGCACTTCGTTAGATACGCAGTATTTT.

This chain joins TRBV7-2 and TRBJ2-3; TRBD2 agrees at 10 bases. The CDR3 is 17 residues long. CDR1 and CDR2 (germline): SGHTA, FQGNSA. The V segment lost 4 bases and the J segment 7 bases; nucleotides outside the gene matches: 14. CDR3 nucleotides: TGTGCCAGCAGCTCGACGGGGGTAGCGGGGGGTAGTAATACGCAGTATTTT. This translates into CASSSTGVAGGSNTQYF. Drawing the rest from reference TRBV7-2 and TRBJ2-3, the complete variable domain is GAGVSQSPSNKVTEKGKDVELRCDPISGHTALYWYRQSLGQGLEFLIYFQGNSAPDKSGLPSDRFSAERTGGSVSTLTIQRTQQEDSAVYLCASSSTGVAGGSNTQYFGPGTRLTVL.

This clone showed up just a few times. V usage is TRBV23-1 and J usage is TRBJ2-7, with 10 bases that match TRBD2. TRBV23-1 is an ORF for which the function is uncertain. This CDR3 contains 17 residues. V was pared by 3 bases and J by 2 bases, with 10 bases of the junction left unmatched. The CDR3 DNA reads TGCGCCAGCAGTCAGTACCACGTTAGCGGGGGGACCTACGAGCAGTACTTC. As protein: CASSQYHVSGGTYEQYF.